This T cell receptor (beta chain) emerged from a study of cytomegalovirus exposure and HLA in healthy donors. Whole-study results and caveats: In an earlier analysis, productive rearrangement rates for most beta V segments clustered near 87% or 30%.

The PCR ran on 60 Vbeta and 13 Jbeta primers. This table comes from immunoSEQ multiplex PCR, and its TCRdb copy is limited to in-frame clones, with some not included. The sample consists of about 160,000 clones, approximately 71% of them appearing once. This clone showed up just a few times. Its antigen is still unknown. CDR3 length: 14 residues. Germline trimming cut 4 bases from V and 7 bases from J; bases unmatched to any gene: 6. Germline V gives CDR1 ENHRY, CDR2 SYGVKD. This sequence joins TRBV10-3 and TRBJ2-7, with TRBD2 matching over 11 bases. What was sequenced was PBMCs. The sequence derives from a young woman in good health and CMV-seropositive. The CDR3, as DNA: TGTGCCATCAGTGGACTAGCGGGAATATCTGAGCAGTACTTC. Its translation: CAISGLAGISEQYF.